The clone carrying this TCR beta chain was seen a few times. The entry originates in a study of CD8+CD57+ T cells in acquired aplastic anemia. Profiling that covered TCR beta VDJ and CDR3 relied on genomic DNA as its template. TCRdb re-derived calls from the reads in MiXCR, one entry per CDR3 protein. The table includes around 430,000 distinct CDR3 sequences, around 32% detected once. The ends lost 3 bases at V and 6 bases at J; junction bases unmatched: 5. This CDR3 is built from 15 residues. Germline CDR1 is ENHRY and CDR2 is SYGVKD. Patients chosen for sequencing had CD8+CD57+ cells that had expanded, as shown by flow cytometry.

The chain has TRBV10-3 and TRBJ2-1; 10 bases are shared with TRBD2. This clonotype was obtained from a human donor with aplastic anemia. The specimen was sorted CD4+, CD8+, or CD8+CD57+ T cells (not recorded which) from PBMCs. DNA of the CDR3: TGTGCCATCAGTGAAAGCCTAGCGGGAGTCAATGAGCAGTTCTTC. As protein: CAISESLAGVNEQFF.